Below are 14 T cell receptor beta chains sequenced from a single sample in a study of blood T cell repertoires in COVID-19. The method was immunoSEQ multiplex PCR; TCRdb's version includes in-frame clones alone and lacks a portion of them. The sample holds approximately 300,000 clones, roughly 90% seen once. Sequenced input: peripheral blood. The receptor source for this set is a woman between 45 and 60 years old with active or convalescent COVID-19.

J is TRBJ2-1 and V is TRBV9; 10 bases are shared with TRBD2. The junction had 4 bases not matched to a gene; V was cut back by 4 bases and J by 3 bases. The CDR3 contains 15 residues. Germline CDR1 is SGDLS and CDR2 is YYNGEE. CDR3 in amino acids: CASSSSGSYYNEQFF. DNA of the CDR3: TGTGCCAGCAGCTCTAGCGGGAGCTACTACAATGAGCAGTTCTTC.

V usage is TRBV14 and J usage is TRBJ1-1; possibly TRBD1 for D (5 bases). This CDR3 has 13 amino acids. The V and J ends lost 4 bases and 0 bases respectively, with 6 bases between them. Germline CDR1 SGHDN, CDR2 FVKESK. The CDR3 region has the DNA TGTGCCAGCAGCCCGACAGTGAACACTGAAGCTTTCTTT. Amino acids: CASSPTVNTEAFF.

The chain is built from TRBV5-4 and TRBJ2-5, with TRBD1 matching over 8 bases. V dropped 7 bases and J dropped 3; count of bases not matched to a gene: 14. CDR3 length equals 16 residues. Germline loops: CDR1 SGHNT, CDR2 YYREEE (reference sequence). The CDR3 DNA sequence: TGTGCCAGCGGCGGACAGGGAAGTTCGGGTGAAGAGACCCAGTACTTC. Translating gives CASGGQGSSGEETQYF.

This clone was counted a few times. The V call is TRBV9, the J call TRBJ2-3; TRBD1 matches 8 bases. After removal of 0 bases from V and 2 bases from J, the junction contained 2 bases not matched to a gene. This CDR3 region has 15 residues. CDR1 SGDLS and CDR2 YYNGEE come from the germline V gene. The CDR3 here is CASSVEGQDTDTQYF. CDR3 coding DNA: TGTGCCAGCAGCGTAGAGGGACAGGACACAGATACGCAGTATTTT.

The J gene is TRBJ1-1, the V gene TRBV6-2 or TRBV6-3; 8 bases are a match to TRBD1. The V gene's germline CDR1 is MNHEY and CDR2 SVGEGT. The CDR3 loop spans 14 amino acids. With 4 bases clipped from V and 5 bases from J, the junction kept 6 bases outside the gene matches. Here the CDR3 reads CASSSQGARTEAFF. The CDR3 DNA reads TGTGCCAGCAGTTCCCAGGGGGCGCGGACTGAAGCTTTCTTT.

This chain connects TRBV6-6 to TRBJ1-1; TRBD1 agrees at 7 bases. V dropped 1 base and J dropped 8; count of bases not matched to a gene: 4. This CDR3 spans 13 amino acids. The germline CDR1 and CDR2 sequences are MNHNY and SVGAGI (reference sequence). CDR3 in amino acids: CASSYYPDREAFF. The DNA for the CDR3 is TGTGCCAGCAGTTACTACCCGGACAGGGAAGCTTTCTTT.

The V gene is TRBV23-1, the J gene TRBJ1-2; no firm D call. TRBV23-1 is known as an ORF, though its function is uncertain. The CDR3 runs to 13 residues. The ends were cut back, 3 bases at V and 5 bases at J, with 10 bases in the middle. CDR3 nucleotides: TGCGCCAGCAGTCACGGTCCCAAATATGGCTACACCTTC. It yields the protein CASSHGPKYGYTF.

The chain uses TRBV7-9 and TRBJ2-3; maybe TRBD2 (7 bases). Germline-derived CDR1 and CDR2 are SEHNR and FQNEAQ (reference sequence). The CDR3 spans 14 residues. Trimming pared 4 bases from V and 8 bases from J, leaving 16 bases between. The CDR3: CASSSIGGVSTQYF. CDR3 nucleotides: TGTGCCAGCAGCTCGATAGGGGGGGTCTCTACGCAGTATTTT.

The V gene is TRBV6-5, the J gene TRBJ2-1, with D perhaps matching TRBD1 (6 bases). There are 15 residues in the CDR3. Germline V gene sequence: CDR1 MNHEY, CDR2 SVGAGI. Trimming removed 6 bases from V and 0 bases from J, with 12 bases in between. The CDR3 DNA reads TGTGCCAGCAGGAATGACAGGAACTCCTACAATGAGCAGTTCTTC. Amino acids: CASRNDRNSYNEQFF.

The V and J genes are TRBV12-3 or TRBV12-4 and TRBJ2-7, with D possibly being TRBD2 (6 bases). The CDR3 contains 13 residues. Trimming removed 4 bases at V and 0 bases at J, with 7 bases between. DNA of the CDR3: TGTGCCAGCAGTTACGGGGGCTCCTACGAGCAGTACTTC. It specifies CASSYGGSYEQYF.

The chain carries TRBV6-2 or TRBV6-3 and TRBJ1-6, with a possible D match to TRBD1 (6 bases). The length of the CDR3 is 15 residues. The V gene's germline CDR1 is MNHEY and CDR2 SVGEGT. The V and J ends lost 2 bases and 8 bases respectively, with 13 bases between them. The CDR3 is CASSYGRGGDSPLHF. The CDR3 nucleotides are TGTGCCAGCAGTTACGGTCGAGGGGGGGATTCACCCCTCCACTTT.

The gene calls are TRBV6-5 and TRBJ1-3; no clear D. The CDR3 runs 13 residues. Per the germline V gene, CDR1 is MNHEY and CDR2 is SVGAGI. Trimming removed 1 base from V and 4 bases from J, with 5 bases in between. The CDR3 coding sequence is TGTGCCAGCAGTTACTTGCGGGGAAACACCATATATTTT. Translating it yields CASSYLRGNTIYF.

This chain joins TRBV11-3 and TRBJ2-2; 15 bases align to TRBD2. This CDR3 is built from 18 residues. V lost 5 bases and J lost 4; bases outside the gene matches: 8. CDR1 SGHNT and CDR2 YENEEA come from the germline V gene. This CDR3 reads CASSPPAGLAGGTGELFF. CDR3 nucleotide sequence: TGTGCCAGCAGCCCACCCGCGGGACTAGCGGGGGGCACCGGGGAGCTGTTTTTT. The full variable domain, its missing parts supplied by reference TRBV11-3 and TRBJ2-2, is EAGVVQSPRYKIIEKKQPVAFWCNPISGHNTLYWYLQNLGQGPELLIRYENEEAVDDSQLPKDRFSAERLKGVDSTLKIQPAELGDSAVYLCASSPPAGLAGGTGELFFGEGSRLTVL.

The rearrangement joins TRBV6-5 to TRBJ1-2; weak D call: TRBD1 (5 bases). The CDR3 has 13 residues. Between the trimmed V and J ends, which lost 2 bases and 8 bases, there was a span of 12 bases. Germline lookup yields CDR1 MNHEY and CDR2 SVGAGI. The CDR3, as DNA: TGTGCCAGCAGTTACCAGGGAACCGGGGGCTACACCTTC. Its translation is CASSYQGTGGYTF.